Listed below are T cell receptor beta chains from one sample, sequenced in a study of cytomegalovirus exposure and HLA in healthy donors. The table came from immunoSEQ multiplex PCR; TCRdb's copy has only in-frame clones and leaves some out. The sample contains 190,000 or so clones, 80% of which appear only once. The source material was PBMCs. Receptors were obtained from a boy between 5 and 17 years old in good health and CMV-seronegative. Both conserved end residues are part of each CDR3. Each record gives: V gene, D gene, CDR3 length, J gene, clone size, CDR3 protein, CDR3 DNA. A D gene is named only where the DNA matches it firmly. Size values are once, few and many counts, or a class for expanded clones, and some rows have none.

>TRBV7-7|-|15|TRBJ2-1|-
CASREGSSCGNEQFF
TGTGCTAGCAGGGAAGGGAGTAGTTGCGGCAATGAGCAGTTCTTC
>TRBV19|TRBD2|19|TRBJ2-7|-
CASSIRHVPSGRARGEQYF
TGTGCCAGTAGTATCCGCCATGTCCCGTCCGGGAGGGCCAGAGGGGAGCAGTACTTC
>TRBV29-1|TRBD1|15|TRBJ2-7|-
CSVEDSGTGGEEQYF
TGCAGCGTTGAAGATTCCGGGACAGGGGGCGAAGAGCAGTACTTC
>TRBV19|-|12|TRBJ1-2|-
CASRGGGDGYTF
TGTGCCAGTCGAGGAGGAGGGGATGGCTACACCTTC
>TRBV4-1|-|15|TRBJ1-1|few
CASSQPTGWGTEAFF
TGCGCCAGCAGCCAACCTACAGGTTGGGGCACTGAAGCTTTCTTT
>TRBV5-1|-|13|TRBJ2-2|-
CASSSQGIGELFF
TGCGCCAGCAGCTCCCAGGGGATCGGGGAGCTGTTTTTT
>TRBV19|TRBD1|16|TRBJ1-5|-
CASSSKRQGGNQPQHF
TGTGCCAGTAGTTCAAAACGACAGGGTGGCAATCAGCCCCAGCATTTT
>TRBV19|-|15|TRBJ1-1|-
CASTLNAEMNTEAFF
TGTGCCAGTACCCTTAACGCTGAGATGAACACTGAAGCTTTCTTT
>TRBV11-2|-|14|TRBJ2-7|-
CASSLLGGAYEQYF
TGTGCCAGCAGCTTATTAGGAGGAGCTTACGAGCAGTACTTC
>TRBV2|-|14|TRBJ1-1|few
CASRDSDGNTEAFF
TGTGCCAGCAGGGACTCGGACGGGAACACTGAAGCTTTCTTT
>TRBV19|-|15|TRBJ1-4|-
CASSSGGQTNEKLFF
TGTGCCAGTAGTAGCGGGGGGCAGACTAATGAAAAACTGTTTTTT
>TRBV7-3|TRBD1|18|TRBJ2-6|few
CSSSVTRDRVPGANVLTF
TGTTCCAGCAGCGTTACTCGAGACAGGGTCCCTGGGGCCAACGTCCTGACTTTC
>TRBV19|-|15|TRBJ1-2|few
CASSSTFDRSYGYTF
TGTGCCAGTAGTTCCACGTTCGACAGGAGCTATGGCTACACCTTC
>TRBV7-3|TRBD2|15|TRBJ2-3|-
CASSAQRDSTDTQYF
TGTGCCAGCAGCGCCCAGCGGGACAGCACAGATACGCAGTATTTT
>TRBV5-1|-|15|TRBJ2-7|-
CASSLGFQGNYEQYF
TGCGCCAGCAGCTTGGGGTTTCAGGGCAACTACGAGCAGTACTTC
>TRBV7-9|TRBD1|14|TRBJ1-3|-
CASSTPDRANTIYF
TGTGCCAGCAGTACCCCCGACAGGGCTAACACCATATATTTT
>TRBV11-1|-|14|TRBJ2-7|once
CASSLGGRNYEQYF
TGTGCCAGCAGCTTAGGGGGCAGGAACTACGAGCAGTACTTC
>TRBV13|TRBD1|16|TRBJ2-1|-
CASGRDRASSYNEQFF
TGTGCCAGCGGACGGGACAGGGCTAGCTCCTACAATGAGCAGTTCTTC
>TRBV6-4|-|13|TRBJ2-1|-
CASSDSSYDEQFF
TGTGCCAGCAGTGACTCGTCCTACGATGAGCAGTTCTTC
>TRBV19|TRBD1|14|TRBJ2-7|-
CASSIVQGAGEQYF
TGTGCCAGTAGTATAGTCCAGGGGGCAGGGGAGCAGTACTTC
>TRBV2|TRBD1|16|TRBJ1-5|once
CARSDRGKNSNQPQHF
TGTGCCAGGTCGGACAGGGGGAAGAATAGCAATCAGCCCCAGCATTTT
>TRBV7-9|TRBD2|18|TRBJ2-2|-
CSSSTYRGLAGSPGELFF
TGTTCCAGCAGCACTTATAGGGGACTAGCGGGTTCCCCCGGGGAGCTGTTTTTT
>TRBV5-6|TRBD1|14|TRBJ1-5|-
CASSADRGNQPQHF
TGTGCCAGCAGCGCGGACAGGGGAAATCAGCCCCAGCATTTT
>TRBV9|TRBD1|19|TRBJ2-6|-
CASSVGRDRGPTGANVLTF
TGTGCCAGCAGCGTAGGAAGGGACAGGGGTCCGACGGGGGCCAACGTCCTGACTTTC
>TRBV4-2|-|13|TRBJ1-2|-
CASSQAPAGGYTF
TGTGCCAGCAGCCAGGCCCCGGCGGGCGGCTACACCTTC
>TRBV2|-|11|TRBJ2-1|-
CASDTSLRQFF
TGTGCCAGCGACACTAGCTTGCGACAGTTCTTC
>TRBV6-5|-|14|TRBJ1-5|-
CASSVLRSNQPQHF
TGTGCCAGCAGTGTACTGCGAAGCAATCAGCCCCAGCATTTT
>TRBV11-2|-|13|TRBJ1-5|-
CASSLGANQPQHF
TGTGCCAGCAGCTTGGGGGCCAATCAGCCCCAGCATTTT
>TRBV19|TRBD1|17|TRBJ1-5|-
CASSSYSRTGVNQPQHF
TGTGCCAGTAGTTCCTACTCCCGGACAGGGGTTAATCAGCCCCAGCATTTT
>TRBV30|-|15|TRBJ2-2|-
CAWKLTRTNTGELFF
TGTGCCTGGAAGTTAACGAGGACGAACACCGGGGAGCTGTTTTTT
>TRBV5-6|TRBD2|17|TRBJ2-3|-
CASSLSVDSGVTDTQYF
TGTGCCAGCAGCTTGAGCGTGGATAGCGGGGTCACAGATACGCAGTATTTT
>TRBV28|TRBD1|15|TRBJ2-7|-
CASRVPGQVVYEQYF
TGTGCCAGCAGGGTTCCGGGACAGGTAGTTTACGAGCAGTACTTC
>TRBV4-3|-|13|TRBJ1-5|-
CASSQRTDQPQHF
TGCGCCAGCAGCCAACGGACAGATCAGCCCCAGCATTTT
>TRBV2|-|14|TRBJ1-5|-
CASRLYRDNQPQHF
TGTGCCAGCAGACTTTACAGGGACAATCAGCCCCAGCATTTT
>TRBV11-3|-|13|TRBJ1-1|-
CASSLNHGGEAFF
TGTGCCAGCAGCCTAAACCATGGCGGTGAAGCTTTCTTT
>TRBV11-3|TRBD2|14|TRBJ2-1|-
CASSGLGGWNEQFF
TGTGCCAGCAGCGGGTTGGGGGGGTGGAATGAGCAGTTCTTC
>TRBV27|-|13|TRBJ2-3|-
CASSSGTVVTQYF
TGTGCCAGCAGTTCCGGGACTGTAGTTACGCAGTATTTT
>TRBV5-5|TRBD1|14|TRBJ2-1|few
CASSRWTGNNEQFF
TGTGCCAGCAGCCGCTGGACAGGCAACAATGAGCAGTTCTTC
>TRBV7-6|TRBD1|12|TRBJ2-7|-
CASSYGQGEQYF
TGTGCCAGCAGCTACGGACAGGGCGAGCAGTACTTC
>TRBV7-9|TRBD1|15|TRBJ2-5|few
CASSSQGATGETQYF
TGTGCCAGCAGCTCACAGGGGGCCACCGGGGAGACCCAGTACTTC
>TRBV11-3|-|15|TRBJ1-6|-
CASSFHDRSPSPLHF
TGTGCCAGCAGCTTTCATGACAGGAGTCCATCACCCCTCCACTTT
>TRBV7-7|TRBD2|15|TRBJ2-3|-
CASSAGGGSGDTQYF
TGTGCTAGCAGCGCCGGGGGGGGTTCGGGAGATACGCAGTATTTT
>TRBV4-1|TRBD1|14|TRBJ2-7|-
CASSPRDRGGEQYF
TGCGCCAGCAGCCCTCGGGACAGGGGGGGCGAGCAGTACTTC
>TRBV18|-|21|TRBJ2-7|-
CASSPSLSKTSLRTGSYEQYF
TGTGCCAGCTCACCATCTTTAAGTAAGACTTCGCTTCGAACTGGATCCTACGAGCAGTACTTC
>TRBV7-3|-|13|TRBJ1-1|-
CASSTEAQGKAFF
TGTGCCAGCAGCACTGAAGCACAGGGTAAAGCTTTCTTT
>TRBV19|-|14|TRBJ1-2|-
CASTHPGGVYGYTF
TGTGCCAGTACTCACCCCGGGGGGGTCTATGGCTACACCTTC
>TRBV30|-|15|TRBJ1-3|-
CAWSAVRRAGNTIYF
TGTGCCTGGAGTGCCGTCCGCAGGGCTGGAAACACCATATATTTT
>TRBV6-1|-|15|TRBJ2-7|-
CATLDTGLMVYEQYF
TGTGCCACACTTGACACAGGGCTTATGGTTTACGAGCAGTACTTC
>TRBV2|TRBD2|15|TRBJ2-1|-
CASSLGLAGNNEQFF
TGTGCCAGCAGTTTGGGACTAGCGGGGAACAATGAGCAGTTCTTC
>TRBV11-2|-|17|TRBJ1-4|-
CASSPQGTQLSSEKLFF
TGTGCCAGCAGCCCTCAGGGGACCCAGCTCTCCAGTGAAAAACTGTTTTTT
>TRBV27|-|13|TRBJ2-7|-
CASSFSLVSEQYF
TGTGCCAGCAGTTTCTCCCTAGTAAGCGAGCAGTACTTC
>TRBV15|-|17|TRBJ1-6|-
CATSRDLAGVCNSPLHF
TGTGCCACCAGCAGAGATCTTGCGGGGGTTTGCAATTCACCCCTCCACTTT
>TRBV29-1|-|12|TRBJ1-4|-
CSVKTDGEKLFF
TGCAGCGTGAAGACAGATGGTGAAAAACTGTTTTTT
>TRBV6-1|TRBD2|11|TRBJ2-3|-
CASQSGNTQYF
TGTGCCAGCCAGAGCGGGAATACGCAGTATTTT